The T cell receptor (beta chain) under discussion was sequenced for a study of response to subunit inactivated influenza vaccine. Whole-study findings and limits: Each seasonal influenza vaccination recruits few new T cells, the authors suggested.

Germline V CDR1 and CDR2: MNHEY, SVGEGT. There are 17 residues in the CDR3. The trim removed 5 bases at V and 2 bases at J, leaving 10 bases unmatched. This clonotype was picked up a small number of times. Its antigen is not identified. TCRdb independently ran MiXCR on the RT-PCR reads; one entry per CDR3 protein. The table includes about 700,000 distinct CDR3 sequences, approximately 13% detected once. The chain carries TRBV6-2 or TRBV6-3 and TRBJ2-3; 10 bases are a match to TRBD2. The receptor was isolated from a man aged 45-60 years who received an inactivated influenza vaccine. Sequenced material: PBMCs from blood, taken less than 15 days before vaccination. As DNA, the CDR3 is TGTGCCAGCAGTGGAATTAGCGGGGGGCACGTCACAGATACGCAGTATTTT. It codes for CASSGISGGHVTDTQYF.